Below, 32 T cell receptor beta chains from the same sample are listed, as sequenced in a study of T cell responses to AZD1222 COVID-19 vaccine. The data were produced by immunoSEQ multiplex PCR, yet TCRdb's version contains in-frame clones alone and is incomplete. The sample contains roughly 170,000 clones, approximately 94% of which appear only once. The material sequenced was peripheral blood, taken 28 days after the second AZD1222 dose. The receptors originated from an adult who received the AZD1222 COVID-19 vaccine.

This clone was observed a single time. The CDR3: CASHRRKDRAYGGELFF. CDR3 bases: TGTGCCAGCCACCGACGGAAGGACAGGGCCTACGGCGGGGAGCTGTTTTTT. The chain carries TRBV19 and TRBJ2-2, with 8 bases matching TRBD1. The CDR3 has 17 residues. Germline V gene data show CDR1 as LNHDA and CDR2 as SQIVND (reference sequence). V trimming: 9 bases; J trimming: 7 bases; junction bases outside the gene matches: 19.

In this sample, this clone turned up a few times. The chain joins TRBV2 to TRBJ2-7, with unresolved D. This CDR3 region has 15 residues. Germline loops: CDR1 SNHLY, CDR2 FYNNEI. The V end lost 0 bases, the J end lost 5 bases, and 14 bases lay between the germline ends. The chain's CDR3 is CASSEAWLRRDEQYF. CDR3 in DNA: TGTGCCAGCAGTGAAGCGTGGCTTCGCCGCGACGAGCAGTACTTC.

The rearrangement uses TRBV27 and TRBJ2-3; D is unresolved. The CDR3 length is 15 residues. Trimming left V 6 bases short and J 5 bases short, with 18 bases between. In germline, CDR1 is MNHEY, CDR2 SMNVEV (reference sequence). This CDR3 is CASSRPGPGGDTQYF. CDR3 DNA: TGTGCCAGCAGCCGCCCCGGACCGGGTGGAGATACGCAGTATTTT.

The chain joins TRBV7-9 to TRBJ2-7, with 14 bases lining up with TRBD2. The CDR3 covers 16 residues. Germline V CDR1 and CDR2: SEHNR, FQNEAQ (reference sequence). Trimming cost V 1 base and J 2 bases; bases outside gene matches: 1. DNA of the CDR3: TGTGCCAGCAGCTTAGGGGGACTAGCGGGAGCCTACGAGCAGTACTTC. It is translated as CASSLGGLAGAYEQYF. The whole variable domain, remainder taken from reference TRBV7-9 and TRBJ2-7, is DTGVSQNPRHKITKRGQNVTFRCDPISEHNRLYWYRQTLGQGPEFLTYFQNEAQLEKSRLLSDRFSAERPKGSFSTLEIQRTEQGDSAMYLCASSLGGLAGAYEQYFGPGTRLTVT.

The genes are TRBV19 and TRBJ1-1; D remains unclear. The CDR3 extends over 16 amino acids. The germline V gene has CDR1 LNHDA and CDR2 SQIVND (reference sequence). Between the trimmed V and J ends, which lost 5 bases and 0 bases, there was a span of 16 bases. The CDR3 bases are TGTGCCAGTAGTGCCACCAGGTCGGGGATGAACACTGAAGCTTTCTTT. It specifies CASSATRSGMNTEAFF. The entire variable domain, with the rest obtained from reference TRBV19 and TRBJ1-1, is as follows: DGGITQSPKYLFRKEGQNVTLSCEQNLNHDAMYWYRQDPGQGLRLIYYSQIVNDFQKGDIAEGYSVSREKKESFPLTVTSAQKNPTAFYLCASSATRSGMNTEAFFGQGTRLTVV.

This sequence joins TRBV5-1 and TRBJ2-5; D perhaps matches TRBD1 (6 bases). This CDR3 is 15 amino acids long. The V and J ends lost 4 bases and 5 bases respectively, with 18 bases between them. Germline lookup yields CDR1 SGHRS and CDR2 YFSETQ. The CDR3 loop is CASSGPGVPQETQYF. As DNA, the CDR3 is TGCGCCAGCAGCGGACCAGGGGTCCCGCAGGAGACCCAGTACTTC.

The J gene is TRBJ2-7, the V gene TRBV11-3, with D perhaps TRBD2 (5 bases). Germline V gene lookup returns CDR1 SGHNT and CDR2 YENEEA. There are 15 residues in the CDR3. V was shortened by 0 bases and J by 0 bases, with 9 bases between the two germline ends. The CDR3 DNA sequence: TGTGCCAGCAGCTTAGATGGTGGAGGCTCCTACGAGCAGTACTTC. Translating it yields CASSLDGGGSYEQYF.

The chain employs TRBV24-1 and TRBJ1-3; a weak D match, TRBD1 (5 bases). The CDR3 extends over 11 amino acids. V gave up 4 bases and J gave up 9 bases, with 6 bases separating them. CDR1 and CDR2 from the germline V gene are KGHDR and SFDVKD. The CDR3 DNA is TGTGCCACCAGTGAGGGGCGCACCATATATTTT. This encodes CATSEGRTIYF.

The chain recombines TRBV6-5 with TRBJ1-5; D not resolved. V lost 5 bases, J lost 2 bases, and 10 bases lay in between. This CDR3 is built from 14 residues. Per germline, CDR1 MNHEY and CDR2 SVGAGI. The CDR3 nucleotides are TGTGCCAGCAGTCCTATTCGTGGCAATCAGCCCCAGCATTTT. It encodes CASSPIRGNQPQHF.

CDR3 nucleotides: TGCGCCAGCAGCTTGGAGCAGGGAGGAGAGACCCAGTACTTC. As protein: CASSLEQGGETQYF. The rearrangement uses TRBV5-1 and TRBJ2-5; a possible D gene is TRBD2 (6 bases). Germline loops: CDR1 SGHRS, CDR2 YFSETQ. Trimming cost V 0 bases and J 4 bases, with 10 bases left between them. The CDR3 length is 14 residues.

The CDR3 nucleotides are TGTGCCAGCACGGAAGGACAGGGTCGTGGCTACACCTTC. Protein product: CASTEGQGRGYTF. The chain employs TRBV5-4 and TRBJ1-2, with 8 bases lining up with TRBD1. V was clipped by 6 bases and J by 7 bases; unmatched bases: 8. The CDR3 contains 13 residues. Germline loops: CDR1 SGHNT, CDR2 YYREEE (reference sequence). Looking up the rest from reference TRBV5-4 and TRBJ1-2 gives the full variable domain: ETGVTQSPTHLIKTRGQQVTLRCSSQSGHNTVSWYQQALGQGPQFIFQYYREEENGRGNFPPRFSGLQFPNYSSELNVNALELDDSALYLCASTEGQGRGYTFGSGTRLTVV.

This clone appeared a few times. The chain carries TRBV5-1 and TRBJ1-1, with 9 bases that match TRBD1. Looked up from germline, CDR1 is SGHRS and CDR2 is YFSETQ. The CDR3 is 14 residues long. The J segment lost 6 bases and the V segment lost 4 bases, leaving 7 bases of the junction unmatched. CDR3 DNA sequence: TGCGCCAGCAGCCGAGACAGGGGGTATTCTGAAGCTTTCTTT. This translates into CASSRDRGYSEAFF.

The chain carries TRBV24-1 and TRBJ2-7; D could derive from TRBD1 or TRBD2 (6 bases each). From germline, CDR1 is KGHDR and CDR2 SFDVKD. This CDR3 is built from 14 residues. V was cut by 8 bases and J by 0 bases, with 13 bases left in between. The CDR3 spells CATTGDIDSYEQYF. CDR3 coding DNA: TGTGCCACCACGGGGGACATTGACTCCTACGAGCAGTACTTC.

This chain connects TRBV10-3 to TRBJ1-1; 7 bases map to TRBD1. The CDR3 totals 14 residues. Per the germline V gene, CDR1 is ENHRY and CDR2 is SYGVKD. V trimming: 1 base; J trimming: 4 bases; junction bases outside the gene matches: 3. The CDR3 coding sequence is TGTGCCATCAGTGAGTACCCAGGGGGCACTGAAGCTTTCTTT. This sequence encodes CAISEYPGGTEAFF.

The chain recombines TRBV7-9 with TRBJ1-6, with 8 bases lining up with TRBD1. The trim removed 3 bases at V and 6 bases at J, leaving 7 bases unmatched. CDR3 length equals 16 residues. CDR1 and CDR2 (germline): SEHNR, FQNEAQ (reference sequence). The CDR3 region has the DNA TGTGCCAGCAGCTTCCAGGGACAGGTCCTTAATTCACCCCTCCACTTT. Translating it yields CASSFQGQVLNSPLHF.

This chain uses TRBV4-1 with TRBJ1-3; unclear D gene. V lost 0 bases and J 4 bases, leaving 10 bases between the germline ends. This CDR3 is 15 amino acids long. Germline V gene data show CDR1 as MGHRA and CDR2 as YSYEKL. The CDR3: CASSQDISRGNTIYF. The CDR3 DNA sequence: TGCGCCAGCAGCCAAGATATCTCACGCGGAAACACCATATATTTT.

CDR3 sequence: CASSLTRRSGGTEAFF. The CDR3 nucleotides read TGTGCCAGCAGTTTAACAAGGCGATCGGGTGGGACTGAAGCTTTCTTT. The rearrangement uses TRBV28 and TRBJ1-1; D gene unclear. Germline V gene lookup returns CDR1 MDHEN and CDR2 SYDVKM. Trimming took off 2 bases at V and 5 bases at J, with 18 bases between the two ends. CDR3 length: 16 amino acids.

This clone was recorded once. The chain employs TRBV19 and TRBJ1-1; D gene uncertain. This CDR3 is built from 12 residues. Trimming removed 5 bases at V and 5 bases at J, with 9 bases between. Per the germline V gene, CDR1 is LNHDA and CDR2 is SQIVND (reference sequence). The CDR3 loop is CASSVGRTEAFF. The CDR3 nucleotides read TGTGCCAGTAGTGTGGGGAGGACTGAAGCTTTCTTT.

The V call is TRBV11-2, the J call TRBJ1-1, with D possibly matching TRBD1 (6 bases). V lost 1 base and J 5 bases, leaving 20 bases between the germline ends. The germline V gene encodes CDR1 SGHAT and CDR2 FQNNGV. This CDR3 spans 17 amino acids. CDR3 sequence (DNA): TGTGCCAGCAGCTTAGTGGGGGCCCCTCCTTGGGTGACTGAAGCTTTCTTT. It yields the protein CASSLVGAPPWVTEAFF. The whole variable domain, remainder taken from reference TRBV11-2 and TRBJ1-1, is EAGVAQSPRYKIIEKRQSVAFWCNPISGHATLYWYQQILGQGPKLLIQFQNNGVVDDSQLPKDRFSAERLKGVDSTLKIQPAKLEDSAVYLCASSLVGAPPWVTEAFFGQGTRLTVV.

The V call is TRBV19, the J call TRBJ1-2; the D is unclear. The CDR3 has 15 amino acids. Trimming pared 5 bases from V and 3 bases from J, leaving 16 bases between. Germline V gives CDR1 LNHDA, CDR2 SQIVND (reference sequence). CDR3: CASSPRGPWDYGYTF. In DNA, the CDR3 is TGTGCCAGTAGTCCCCGAGGGCCCTGGGACTATGGCTACACCTTC.

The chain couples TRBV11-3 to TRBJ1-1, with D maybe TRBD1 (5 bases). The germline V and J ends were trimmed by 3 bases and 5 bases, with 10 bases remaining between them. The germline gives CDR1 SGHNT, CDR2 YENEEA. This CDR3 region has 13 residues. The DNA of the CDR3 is TGTGCCAGCAGCTTGTTTGGGGCAACTGAAGCTTTCTTT. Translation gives CASSLFGATEAFF.

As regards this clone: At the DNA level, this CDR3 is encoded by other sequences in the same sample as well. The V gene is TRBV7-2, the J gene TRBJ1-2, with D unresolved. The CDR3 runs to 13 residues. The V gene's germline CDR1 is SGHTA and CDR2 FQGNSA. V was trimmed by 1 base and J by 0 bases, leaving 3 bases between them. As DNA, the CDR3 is TGTGCCAGCAGCTTAGGGCCTAACTATGGCTACACCTTC. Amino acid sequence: CASSLGPNYGYTF.

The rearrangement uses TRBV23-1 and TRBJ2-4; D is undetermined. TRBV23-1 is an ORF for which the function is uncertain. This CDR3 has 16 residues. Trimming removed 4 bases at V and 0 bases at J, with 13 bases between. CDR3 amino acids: CASSPVWLVAKNIQYF. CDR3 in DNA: TGCGCCAGCAGTCCCGTATGGCTGGTAGCCAAAAACATTCAGTACTTC.

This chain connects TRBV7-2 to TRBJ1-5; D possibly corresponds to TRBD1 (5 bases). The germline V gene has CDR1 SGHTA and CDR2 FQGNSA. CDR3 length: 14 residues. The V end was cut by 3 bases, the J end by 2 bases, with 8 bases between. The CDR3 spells CASSFKQGNQPQHF. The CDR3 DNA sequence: TGTGCCAGCAGCTTTAAACAGGGCAATCAGCCCCAGCATTTT.

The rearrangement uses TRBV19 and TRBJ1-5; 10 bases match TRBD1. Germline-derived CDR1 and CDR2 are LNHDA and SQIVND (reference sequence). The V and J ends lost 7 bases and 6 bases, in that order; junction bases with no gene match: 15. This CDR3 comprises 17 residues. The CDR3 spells CASNSRDRGLVSQPQHF. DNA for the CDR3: TGTGCCAGTAATAGCCGGGACAGGGGTTTGGTTTCTCAGCCCCAGCATTTT.

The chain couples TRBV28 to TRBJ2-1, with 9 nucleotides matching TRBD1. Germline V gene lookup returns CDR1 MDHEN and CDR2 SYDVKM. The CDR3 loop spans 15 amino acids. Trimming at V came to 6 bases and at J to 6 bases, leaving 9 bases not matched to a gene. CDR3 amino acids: CASRTQGAVGNEQFF. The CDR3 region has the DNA TGTGCCAGCAGGACACAGGGGGCGGTGGGCAATGAGCAGTTCTTC.

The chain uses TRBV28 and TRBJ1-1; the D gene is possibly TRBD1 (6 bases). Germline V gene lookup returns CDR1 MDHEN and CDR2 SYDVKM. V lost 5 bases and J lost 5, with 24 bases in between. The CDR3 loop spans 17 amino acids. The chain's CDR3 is CASSLQPSRTAWTEAFF. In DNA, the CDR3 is TGTGCCAGCAGTCTACAACCTAGCCGGACAGCTTGGACTGAAGCTTTCTTT.

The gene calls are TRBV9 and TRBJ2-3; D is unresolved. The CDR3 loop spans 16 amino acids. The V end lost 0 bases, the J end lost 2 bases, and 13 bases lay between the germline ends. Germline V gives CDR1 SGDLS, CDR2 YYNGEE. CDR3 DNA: TGTGCCAGCAGCGTAGGCCCCGTCAGAACCACAGATACGCAGTATTTT. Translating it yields CASSVGPVRTTDTQYF.

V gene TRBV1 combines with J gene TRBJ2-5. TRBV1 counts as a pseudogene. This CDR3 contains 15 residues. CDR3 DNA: TGCACCAGCAGCCAAGTTTCTGGGATCTTAGAGACCCAGTACTTC. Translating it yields CTSSQVSGILETQYF.

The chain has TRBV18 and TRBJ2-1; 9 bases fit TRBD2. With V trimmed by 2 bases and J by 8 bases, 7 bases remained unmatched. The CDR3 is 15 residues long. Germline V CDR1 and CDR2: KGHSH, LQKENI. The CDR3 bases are TGTGCCAGCTCACCAGGATTAGCGGGAGTCGATGAGCAGTTCTTC. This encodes CASSPGLAGVDEQFF.

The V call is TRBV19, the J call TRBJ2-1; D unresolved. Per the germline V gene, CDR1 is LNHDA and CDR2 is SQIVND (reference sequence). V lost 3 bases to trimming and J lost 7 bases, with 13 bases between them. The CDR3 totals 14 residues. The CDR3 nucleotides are TGTGCCAGTAGTATGGGCGGCACCCAAAATGAGCAGTTCTTC. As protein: CASSMGGTQNEQFF.

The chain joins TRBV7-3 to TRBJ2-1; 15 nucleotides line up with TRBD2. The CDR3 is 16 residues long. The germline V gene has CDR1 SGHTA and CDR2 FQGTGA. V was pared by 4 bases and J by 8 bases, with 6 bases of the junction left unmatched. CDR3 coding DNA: TGTGCCAGCAGCTCCCGGACTAGCGGGAGGGCTCATGAGCAGTTCTTC. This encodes CASSSRTSGRAHEQFF.